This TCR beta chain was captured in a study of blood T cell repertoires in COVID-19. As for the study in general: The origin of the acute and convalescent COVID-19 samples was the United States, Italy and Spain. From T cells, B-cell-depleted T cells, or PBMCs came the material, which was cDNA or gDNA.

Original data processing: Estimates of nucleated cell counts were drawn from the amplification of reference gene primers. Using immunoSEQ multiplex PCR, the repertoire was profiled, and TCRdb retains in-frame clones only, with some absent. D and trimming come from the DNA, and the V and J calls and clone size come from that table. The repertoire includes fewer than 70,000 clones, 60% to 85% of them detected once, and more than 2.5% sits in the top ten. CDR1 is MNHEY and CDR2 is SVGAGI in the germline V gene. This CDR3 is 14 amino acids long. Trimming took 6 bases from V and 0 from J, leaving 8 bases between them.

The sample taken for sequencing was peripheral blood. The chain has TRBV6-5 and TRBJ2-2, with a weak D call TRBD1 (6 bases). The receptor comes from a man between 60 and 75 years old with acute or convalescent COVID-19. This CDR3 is CASRGAANTGELFF. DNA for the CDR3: TGTGCCAGCAGGGGGGCGGCGAACACCGGGGAGCTGTTTTTT.